One sample yielded the 30 T cell receptor beta chains listed below, sequenced in a study of cytomegalovirus exposure and HLA in healthy donors. The PCR employed 60 Vbeta primers together with 13 Jbeta primers. Produced via immunoSEQ multiplex PCR; TCRdb's table is partial and in-frame only. In the table there are about 110,000 clones, 69% of which are singletons. Material for sequencing was PBMCs. These receptors were taken from a man aged 25 to 45 in good health and CMV-seronegative.

This clone was counted a few times. The gene calls are TRBV25-1 and TRBJ2-2; 8 bases fit TRBD1. Trimming removed 5 bases from V and 5 bases from J; junction bases left unmatched: 7. The CDR3 is 15 residues long. Germline V CDR1 and CDR2: MGHDK, SYGVNS. The CDR3 DNA reads TGTGCCAGCAGTTCAGACAGGGGAAGAACCGGGGAGCTGTTTTTT. Translation: CASSSDRGRTGELFF. Full variable domain (remainder filled in from reference TRBV25-1 and TRBJ2-2): EADIYQTPRYLVIGTGKKITLECSQTMGHDKMYWYQQDPGMELHLIHYSYGVNSTEKGDLSSESTVSRIRTEHFPLTLESARPSHTSQYLCASSSDRGRTGELFFGEGSRLTVL.

The J gene is TRBJ1-4, the V gene TRBV5-3; D might be TRBD1 (5 bases). TRBV5-3 is recorded as an ORF, its role being uncertain. V was clipped by 4 bases and J by 8 bases, with 21 bases between them. The CDR3 extends over 16 amino acids. The CDR3 is CARSINIRDLGEKLFF. CDR3 DNA: TGTGCCAGAAGCATAAACATACGGGACTTAGGGGAAAAACTGTTTTTT.

This clone was detected only a few times. The chain employs TRBV9 and TRBJ2-2, with a weak D call TRBD2 (5 bases). CDR3 length: 18 residues. The germline V and J ends were trimmed by 4 bases and 2 bases, with 21 bases remaining between them. CDR1 and CDR2 (germline): SGDLS, YYNGEE. The DNA for the CDR3 is TGTGCCAGCAGCCCCAGAGGTGGGAGAGGCGCTAACACCGGGGAGCTGTTTTTT. This gives the protein CASSPRGGRGANTGELFF. Supplemented by reference TRBV9 and TRBJ2-2, the full variable domain reads DSGVTQTPKHLITATGQRVTLRCSPRSGDLSVYWYQQSLDQGLQFLIQYYNGEERAKGNILERFSAQQFPDLHSELNLSSLELGDSALYFCASSPRGGRGANTGELFFGEGSRLTVL.

The V and J genes are TRBV14 and TRBJ1-1; no reliable D call. This CDR3 is 15 amino acids long. Per germline, CDR1 SGHDN and CDR2 FVKESK. Deletions cut 2 bases from V and 5 bases from J, with 15 bases between. CDR3 amino acids: CASSQFVSGATEAFF. The CDR3 DNA is TGTGCCAGCAGCCAATTTGTTTCGGGTGCGACTGAAGCTTTCTTT.

This clone was counted a few times. The chain employs TRBV5-6 and TRBJ2-4; 8 nucleotides line up with TRBD2. With V trimmed by 0 bases and J by 8 bases, 7 bases remained unmatched. The germline gives CDR1 SGHDT, CDR2 YYEEEE. The CDR3 is made up of 15 amino acids. In nucleotides, the CDR3 is TGTGCCAGCAGCTTGGTGAGCGGGAGCAGGGACATTCAGTACTTC. It is translated as CASSLVSGSRDIQYF.

This chain links TRBV9 with TRBJ2-1; 8 positions match TRBD1. Germline V CDR1 and CDR2: SGDLS, YYNGEE. J lost 5 bases, V lost 3 bases, and 4 bases had no gene match. The CDR3 runs 14 residues. The CDR3 sequence is CASSARGRDNEQFF. The DNA of the CDR3 is TGTGCCAGCAGCGCCAGGGGGCGGGACAATGAGCAGTTCTTC.

The rearrangement links TRBV10-3 to TRBJ2-1; TRBD2 aligns across 8 bases. From germline, CDR1 is ENHRY and CDR2 SYGVKD. J was trimmed by 2 bases and V by 3 bases; bases with no gene match: 3. CDR3 length: 15 residues. The chain's CDR3 is CAISDREGPYNEQFF. The CDR3 nucleotides read TGTGCCATCAGTGATCGGGAGGGCCCCTACAATGAGCAGTTCTTC.

The chain recombines TRBV27 with TRBJ2-7, with 7 bases lining up with TRBD1. Germline lookup yields CDR1 MNHEY and CDR2 SMNVEV (reference sequence). Losses at the gene ends were 5 bases for V and 1 base for J; bases not matched to a gene: 5. The CDR3 extends over 14 amino acids. CDR3 coding DNA: TGTGCCAGCAGTCCGGACAGGTTATCCTACGAGCAGTACTTC. Amino acids: CASSPDRLSYEQYF.

The J gene is TRBJ2-1, the V gene TRBV5-1; TRBD2 matches 12 bases. Unmatched junction bases numbered 1, after V lost 1 base and J lost 5 bases. Germline assignment: CDR1 SGHRS and CDR2 YFSETQ. There are 15 residues in the CDR3. The CDR3 protein is CASSLWTSGNNEQFF. Here the CDR3 DNA reads TGCGCCAGCAGCTTGTGGACTAGCGGGAACAATGAGCAGTTCTTC.

The chain links TRBV20-1 to TRBJ1-2; maybe TRBD1 (5 bases). Germline loops: CDR1 DFQATT, CDR2 SNEGSKA (reference sequence). The CDR3 sequence is 11 residues long. The germline V and J ends were trimmed by 5 bases and 6 bases, with 10 bases remaining between them. The CDR3 region has the DNA TGCAGTGCTGTAAGCAGGGATGGCTACACCTTC. This sequence encodes CSAVSRDGYTF.

The chain couples TRBV28 to TRBJ2-3; unclear D gene. The CDR3 has 16 residues. CDR1 MDHEN and CDR2 SYDVKM come from the germline V gene. V lost 6 bases, J lost 2 bases, and 18 bases lay in between. The chain's CDR3 is CASRLSYPFPTDTQYF. The CDR3 DNA sequence: TGTGCCAGCAGGCTTAGTTATCCGTTCCCCACAGATACGCAGTATTTT.

V usage is TRBV5-1 and J usage is TRBJ2-3, with 7 bases matching TRBD2. The germline gives CDR1 SGHRS, CDR2 YFSETQ. The CDR3 has 14 amino acids. V lost 3 bases to trimming and J lost 5 bases; unmatched junction nucleotides: 6. The CDR3 here is CASSWGGREDTQYF. CDR3 in DNA: TGCGCCAGCAGCTGGGGGGGACGGGAAGATACGCAGTATTTT.

This chain links TRBV5-1 with TRBJ2-7; D uncertain. V lost 0 bases to trimming and J lost 5 bases, with 12 bases between them. The CDR3 runs to 14 residues. Per germline, CDR1 SGHRS and CDR2 YFSETQ. The CDR3 is CASSLGAEANEQYF. CDR3 bases: TGCGCCAGCAGCTTGGGTGCTGAGGCTAACGAGCAGTACTTC.

The chain links TRBV6-1 to TRBJ2-4; D may be TRBD1 (5 bases). The germline CDR1 and CDR2 sequences are MNHNS and SASEGT. The CDR3 totals 16 residues. The V gene lost 2 bases and the J gene lost 0 bases, with 11 bases spanning the gap. CDR3 region: CASSETLRVAKNIQYF. CDR3 nucleotide sequence: TGTGCCAGCAGTGAAACCCTCAGGGTAGCCAAAAACATTCAGTACTTC.

The chain employs TRBV7-9 and TRBJ2-2, with a tentative D call TRBD2 (5 bases). The CDR3 sequence is 18 residues long. The V gene lost 1 base and the J gene lost 7 bases, with 22 bases spanning the gap. The germline CDR1 and CDR2 sequences are SEHNR and FQNEAQ (reference sequence). As DNA, the CDR3 is TGTGCCAGCAGCTTAGTGAGTTTGTTGTCGGGGAATGGCGGGGAGCTGTTTTTT. It specifies CASSLVSLLSGNGGELFF.

The gene calls are TRBV7-2 and TRBJ2-3, with D possibly matching TRBD1 (7 bases). CDR1 SGHTA and CDR2 FQGNSA come from the germline V gene. V lost 5 bases and J 3 bases, leaving 15 bases between the germline ends. This CDR3 region has 15 residues. The CDR3, as DNA: TGTGCCAGCAGCCCGAGGGGGCGGGGAACAGATACGCAGTATTTT. It encodes CASSPRGRGTDTQYF.

This chain connects TRBV7-6 to TRBJ2-5, with a weak D call TRBD2 (6 bases). The germline gives CDR1 SGHVS, CDR2 FNYEAQ. The CDR3 sequence is 14 residues long. V was trimmed by 3 bases and J by 2 bases, leaving 10 bases between them. CDR3 protein: CASSLWEVQETQYF. CDR3 DNA sequence: TGTGCCAGCAGCTTGTGGGAGGTACAAGAGACCCAGTACTTC. Together with reference TRBV7-6 and TRBJ2-5, the CDR3 gives the full variable domain: GAGVSQSPRYKVTKRGQDVALRCDPISGHVSLYWYRQALGQGPEFLTYFNYEAQQDKSGLPNDRFSAERPEGSISTLTIQRTEQRDSAMYRCASSLWEVQETQYFGPGTRLLVL.

The V call is TRBV18, the J call TRBJ2-7, with 10 positions matching TRBD1. CDR3 size: 15 residues. Trimming took 1 base from V and 4 from J; bases not matched to a gene: 4. Germline CDR1 reads KGHSH; CDR2 reads LQKENI. The CDR3 region has the DNA TGTGCCAGCTCACCACTGGGACAGGGGACTTACGAGCAGTACTTC. This codes for CASSPLGQGTYEQYF. Full variable domain (outside the CDR3, taken from reference TRBV18 and TRBJ2-7): NAGVMQNPRHLVRRRGQEARLRCSPMKGHSHVYWYRQLPEEGLKFMVYLQKENIIDESGMPKERFSAEFPKEGPSILRIQQVVRGDSAAYFCASSPLGQGTYEQYFGPGTRLTVT.

V gene TRBV6-1 combines with J gene TRBJ2-7; unclear D gene. Germline CDR1 is MNHNS and CDR2 is SASEGT. The CDR3 is 18 residues long. V was clipped by 0 bases and J by 5 bases, with 23 bases between them. The CDR3 loop is CASSEAFYYGQAFHEQYF. Here the CDR3 DNA reads TGTGCCAGCAGTGAAGCGTTTTATTACGGCCAGGCGTTTCACGAGCAGTACTTC.

The gene calls are TRBV11-3 and TRBJ1-2; D ambiguous. V lost 5 bases to trimming and J lost 4 bases, with 14 bases between them. The germline CDR1 and CDR2 sequences are SGHNT and YENEEA. This CDR3 spans 14 amino acids. In nucleotides, the CDR3 is TGTGCCAGCAGCCCGGGAGGGTTGGGCTATGGCTACACCTTC. This codes for CASSPGGLGYGYTF. The full variable domain, with the rest looked up from reference TRBV11-3 and TRBJ1-2, is EAGVVQSPRYKIIEKKQPVAFWCNPISGHNTLYWYLQNLGQGPELLIRYENEEAVDDSQLPKDRFSAERLKGVDSTLKIQPAELGDSAVYLCASSPGGLGYGYTFGSGTRLTVV.

This chain uses TRBV11-2 with TRBJ1-1; 7 bases map to TRBD1. This CDR3 comprises 14 residues. CDR1 and CDR2 from the germline V gene are SGHAT and FQNNGV. The ends lost 4 bases at V and 8 bases at J; junction bases unmatched: 10. CDR3 nucleotides: TGTGCCAGCAGCTCAACAGTAGGGGGACAGGAAGCTTTCTTT. It specifies CASSSTVGGQEAFF.

CDR3 residues: CASRRTSGPTDTQYF. The CDR3, as DNA: TGTGCCAGCAGGAGGACTAGCGGTCCAACAGATACGCAGTATTTT. The J gene is TRBJ2-3, the V gene TRBV28; 10 bases map to TRBD2. V dropped 6 bases and J dropped 3; count of bases not matched to a gene: 6. CDR1 MDHEN and CDR2 SYDVKM come from the germline V gene. The CDR3 sequence is 15 residues long.

CDR3 bases: TGTGCCAGCAGCCGGCGAGGGGGCCCAAACACTGAAGCTTTCTTT. The encoded protein is CASSRRGGPNTEAFF. The chain employs TRBV6-5 and TRBJ1-1; 7 bases agree with TRBD1. This CDR3 is built from 15 residues. The germline CDR1 and CDR2 sequences are MNHEY and SVGAGI. J lost 2 bases, V lost 6 bases, and 9 bases had no gene match.

The gene calls are TRBV18 and TRBJ1-5; 8 bases are a match to TRBD1. Trimming cost V 3 bases and J 5 bases; bases outside gene matches: 3. This CDR3 region has 14 residues. Germline V gene sequence: CDR1 KGHSH, CDR2 LQKENI. CDR3 sequence (DNA): TGTGCCAGCTCACCCACAGGGGGGGATCAGCCCCAGCATTTT. Protein sequence: CASSPTGGDQPQHF.

The rearrangement links TRBV30 to TRBJ2-3; 11 bases are a match to TRBD2. V shed 5 bases and J 3 bases; nucleotides not matched to a gene: 4. The CDR3 covers 14 residues. Germline CDR1 reads GTSNPN; CDR2 reads SVGIG (reference sequence). The CDR3 coding sequence is TGTGCCTGGGGGACTAGCGGAAAGACAGATACGCAGTATTTT. Its protein is CAWGTSGKTDTQYF.

The rearrangement links TRBV7-2 to TRBJ2-7, with D maybe TRBD2 (6 bases). From germline, CDR1 is SGHTA and CDR2 FQGNSA. The length of the CDR3 is 14 residues. V was shortened by 1 base and J by 5 bases, with 12 bases between the two germline ends. CDR3 in DNA: TGTGCCAGCAGCTTAGTGGGGGGTGGGGACGAGCAGTACTTC. It specifies CASSLVGGGDEQYF.

The gene calls are TRBV7-2 and TRBJ1-1; 7 positions agree with TRBD1. The CDR3 is 13 residues long. The germline V gene encodes CDR1 SGHTA and CDR2 FQGNSA. V was pared by 1 base and J by 11 bases, with 7 bases of the junction left unmatched. The CDR3 nucleotides are TGTGCCAGCAGCTTAGGACAGGGAAGTCGGGCTTTCTTT. It yields the protein CASSLGQGSRAFF.

The chain is built from TRBV6-1 and TRBJ2-1; unclear D gene. CDR3 length equals 13 residues. V lost 1 base and J lost 6, with 7 bases in between. Per the germline V gene, CDR1 is MNHNS and CDR2 is SASEGT. CDR3 nucleotide sequence: TGTGCCAGCAGTGAAGGCAGGCCCAATGAGCAGTTCTTC. This codes for CASSEGRPNEQFF.

This clone was seen a few times. The rearrangement links TRBV29-1 to TRBJ2-1; 13 nucleotides match TRBD2. The CDR3 spans 16 residues. J gave up 4 bases and V 4 bases, and 7 bases lay outside the gene matches. Germline loops: CDR1 SQVTM, CDR2 ANQGSEA. The chain's CDR3 is CSVVTGLAGKYNEQFF. CDR3 DNA: TGCAGCGTTGTTACGGGACTAGCGGGGAAATACAATGAGCAGTTCTTC.

The chain has TRBV7-2 and TRBJ2-7, with a tentative D call TRBD1 (7 bases). The length of the CDR3 is 14 residues. Between the trimmed V and J ends, which lost 2 bases and 2 bases, there was a span of 10 bases. CDR1 and CDR2 from the germline V gene are SGHTA and FQGNSA. The CDR3 here is CASSLQGGPYEQYF. The CDR3 DNA is TGTGCCAGCAGCTTACAGGGGGGACCCTACGAGCAGTACTTC.